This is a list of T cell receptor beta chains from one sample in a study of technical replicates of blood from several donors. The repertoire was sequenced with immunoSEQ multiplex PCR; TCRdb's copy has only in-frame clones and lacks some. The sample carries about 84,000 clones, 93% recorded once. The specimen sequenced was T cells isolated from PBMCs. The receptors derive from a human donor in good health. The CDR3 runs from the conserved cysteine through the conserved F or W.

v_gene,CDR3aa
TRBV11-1,CASSARTSGGAGDTQYF
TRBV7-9,CASSSSPQGSYNSPLHF
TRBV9,CASSLGGFGYTF
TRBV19,CASSISSGTSYNEQFF
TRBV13,CASSRRTGNQPQHF
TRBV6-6,CASSGQGKETQYF
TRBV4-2,CASSQGASGGTDTQYF
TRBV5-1,CASSLMFGGSYNEQFF
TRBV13,CASSLARYEQYF
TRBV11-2,CASSLVWQGSYGYTF
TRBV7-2,CASSLAPGLSYNEQFF
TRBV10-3,CAISESRDIEGYTF
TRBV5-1,CASSLQGNQAGELFF
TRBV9,CASSVRLSGGWDTQYF
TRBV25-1,CASSDSSHRSQETQYF
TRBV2,CASSQGLAGSGELFF
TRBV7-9,CASSLEGRSYEQYF
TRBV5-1,CASSLSTGNEQYF
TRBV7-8,CASSLIWLATYNEQFF
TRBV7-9,CASSSEDRGVTEAFF
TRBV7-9,CASSPRAALAGARDTQYF
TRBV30,CAWDRDTEAFF
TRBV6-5,CASSPVTTKDTQYF
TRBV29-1,CSVHSGGYTEQFF
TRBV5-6,CASSSPGTGVYGYTF
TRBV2,CASSGLAGPSYEQYF
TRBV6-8,CASIGAGGNTEAFF
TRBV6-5,CASSYGSSYNSPLHF
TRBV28,CASRSWDREEVGNTGELFF
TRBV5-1,CASSLEAGGMHEQYF
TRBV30,CAGLAGSTDTQYF
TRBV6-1,CASSWTASGGETQYF
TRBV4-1,CASSHDTGTGDTGELFF
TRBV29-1,CSATGYNEQFF
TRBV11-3,CASSLLPHADEQFF
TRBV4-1,CASSLGDRVNTEAFF
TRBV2,CASMRTGGAGRVTGELFF
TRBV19,CASSIDLRFYGYTF
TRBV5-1,CASSFKGEEQYF
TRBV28,CASSLTRSSYNEQFF
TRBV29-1,CSVEDPGLSGANVLTF
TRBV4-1,CASSQILGGQGRNEQFF
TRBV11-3,CASSQNGGAANEQFF
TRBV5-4,CASSLDRTEAFF
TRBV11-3,CASSPTRLAGAQETQYF